The 2 T cell receptor beta chains below were found in one sample sequenced in a study of PD-1 blockade in classical Hodgkin lymphoma. Libraries were prepared by immunoSEQ multiplex PCR; TCRdb keeps only in-frame clonotypes and omits some of them. The sample lists 100,000 or so clones, about 89% occurring once. All patients experienced relapse after autologous stem cell transplantation, and brentuximab vedotin exposure was variable. The source material was peripheral blood mononuclear cells (PBMCs), sampled before the second cycle of nivolumab. Receptors originate from a human donor with classical Hodgkin lymphoma.

This chain uses TRBV19 with TRBJ1-2, with 8 nucleotides matching TRBD1. The CDR3 sequence is 15 residues long. V dropped 6 bases and J dropped 3; count of bases not matched to a gene: 9. CDR1 is LNHDA, CDR2 SQIVND, per germline (reference sequence). CDR3 region: CASSSSSTGDYGYTF. DNA of the CDR3: TGTGCCAGTAGCTCTTCATCGACAGGGGACTATGGCTACACCTTC.

This chain joins TRBV19 and TRBJ2-7; TRBD1 aligns across 7 bases. Unmatched junction bases numbered 11, after V lost 6 bases and J lost 6 bases. Germline-derived CDR1 and CDR2 are LNHDA and SQIVND (reference sequence). The length of the CDR3 is 14 residues. The CDR3 here is CASSQSYRGLEQYF. The CDR3 DNA is TGTGCCAGTAGCCAATCTTACAGGGGTCTCGAGCAGTACTTC.